Reported below is one TCR beta chain. Antigen unknown. Only cases whose brain tissue showed the highest T cell transcript signatures were sequenced. The data derive from a study of brain T cells in children with intractable seizures. Notes on the study in general: Among the top 50 brain clones were public and private clonotypes. Absence of clones before surgery may stem from lower sequencing depth.

Measured with immunoSEQ multiplex PCR; TCRdb has only the in-frame clones, and not every one. The table has over 7,500 clones, less than 70% seen once. The specimen comprised resected brain tissue, sampled at surgery. The clonotype originates from a girl aged 2-9 years with tuberous sclerosis and intractable seizures.

The CDR3 nucleotides read TGTGCCACCAGTGACCCTGACAGCTCTGGGGCCAACGTCCTGACTTTC. Protein: CATSDPDSSGANVLTF. The V call is TRBV24-1, the J call TRBJ2-6, with D possibly TRBD1 on 5 matching bases. The CDR3 length is 16 residues. Trimming removed 4 bases at V and 0 bases at J, with 9 bases between. The V gene's germline CDR1 is KGHDR and CDR2 SFDVKD.